This T cell receptor (beta chain) came from a study of cytomegalovirus exposure and HLA in healthy donors. Both 60 Vbeta primers and 13 Jbeta primers went into the PCR. The assay was immunoSEQ multiplex PCR, and TCRdb's table has in-frame clones only and misses some. The table records about 130,000 clones, 70% to 80% of them present only once. Study findings and constraints: When analyzed later, a missense DCLRE1C variant was found to be linked to TCR beta V- and J-gene trimming. DRB1 showed the most TCR associations and HLA-C the fewest in a later analysis, as rates varied by HLA locus.

Of note for this clone: What it binds is unknown.

Trimming took 3 bases from V and 7 from J; bases not matched to a gene: 9. The CDR3 runs 17 residues. Germline V gene data show CDR1 as MGHRA and CDR2 as YSYEKL. The gene calls are TRBV4-1 and TRBJ1-6; 10 positions match TRBD1. Sequenced input: PBMCs. This TCR came from a man aged 25 to 40 in good health and CMV-seronegative. The CDR3 reads CASSQRQGAWLNSPLHF. DNA for the CDR3: TGCGCCAGCAGCCAGAGACAGGGGGCATGGTTGAATTCACCCCTCCACTTT.